This TCR beta chain comes out of a study of T cell repertoires in cytomegalovirus infection. For the study at large: Through public TCR beta signatures, both CMV infection and matching HLA type were indicated.

This clonotype showed up many times. The target antigen is unknown. TCRdb analysed the reads with MiXCR anew, one entry per CDR3 protein. The sample shows around 210,000 distinct CDR3 sequences, 6% to 8% of them seen only once. Study-level points and caveats: Summed frequency of shared TCR beta families picked out CMV carriers who also had the relevant HLA. The response measured ex vivo was dominated by TCR beta clonotypes (HLA-C-restricted and CMV-specific).

The TCR was taken from a human donor in good health (CMV status not recorded). Some clones in this sample may be carry-over from other donors' samples. Sequenced sample: PBMCs.

The CDR3 reads CASSDVGGGAVNEQFF. The CDR3 nucleotides are TGTGCCAGCAGTGATGTCGGCGGGGGGGCCGTTAATGAGCAGTTCTTC. This sequence joins TRBV27 and TRBJ2-1; the match to TRBD2 covers 9 bases. Trimming took 5 bases from V and 7 from J; bases not matched to a gene: 12. CDR1 is MNHEY, CDR2 SMNVEV, per germline (reference sequence). There are 16 residues in the CDR3.